One sample yielded the 10 T cell receptor beta chains listed below, sequenced in a study of T cell clusters in autoimmune cytopenias. Each sample's input was 250 ng genomic DNA, some 38,000 genome equivalents. One tube held mixed TRB-A and TRB-B primer pools for touch-down PCR. TCRdb re-analyzed the multiplex PCR reads; it lists each CDR3 protein once, without DNA. The listing contains 4,900 or so distinct CDR3 sequences. Material for sequencing was peripheral blood. Receptors originate from a human donor with an autoimmune cytopenia or autoimmune hepatitis (not recorded which).

By frequency, this clonotype is medium-sized (0.01 to 0.1%). The CDR3 spells CASSAGWGLASPLNNEQFF. This chain uses TRBV6-1 with TRBJ2-1; TCRdb calls TRBD2, which cannot be checked without DNA. The V gene's germline CDR1 is MNHNS and CDR2 SASEGT. The CDR3 has 19 residues.

This clonotype is called medium-sized based on its frequency. This chain uses TRBV19 with TRBJ1-4. Germline-derived CDR1 and CDR2 are LNHDA and SQIVND (reference sequence). CDR3 length: 14 residues. This chain's CDR3 is CASSMALRGEKLFF.

By frequency, this clonotype registers medium-sized. The chain uses TRBV6-5 and TRBJ1-5. Germline-derived CDR1 and CDR2 are MNHEY and SVGAGI. The CDR3 spans 13 residues. Here the CDR3 reads CASSYSGFPPQHF.

The V gene is TRBV6-1, the J gene TRBJ1-1. The CDR3 consists of 12 residues. From germline, CDR1 is MNHNS and CDR2 SASEGT. The CDR3: CASSVQLTEAFF.

This clonotype is identified as medium-sized from frequency. The CDR3 loop reads CASSLDREVFETLNF. V gene TRBV5-4 combines with J gene TRBJ2-5. Germline CDR1 and CDR2: SGHNT and YYREEE (reference sequence). The CDR3 length is 15 residues.

The chain links TRBV5-4 to TRBJ2-5; TCRdb outputs TRBD2, but without DNA this stays unchecked. The CDR3 runs 15 residues. Germline CDR1 SGHNT, CDR2 YYREEE (reference sequence). The CDR3 loop reads CASSQDTEGLETQYF.

This chain links TRBV9 with TRBJ1-4. CDR3 length: 16 residues. Per germline, CDR1 SGDLS and CDR2 YYNGEE. The CDR3 here is CASSTTTDGGNEKLFF. Based on the CDR3 plus reference TRBV9 and TRBJ1-4, the full variable domain is DSGVTQTPKHLITATGQRVTLRCSPRSGDLSVYWYQQSLDQGLQFLIQYYNGEERAKGNILERFSAQQFPDLHSELNLSSLELGDSALYFCASSTTTDGGNEKLFFGSGTQLSVL.

The rearrangement joins TRBV5-1 to TRBJ2-3; TCRdb calls TRBD1, which cannot be checked without DNA. The V gene's germline CDR1 is SGHRS and CDR2 YFSETQ. This CDR3 comprises 16 residues. CDR3 protein: CASRRTGAPSTDTQYF.

This chain's CDR3 is CASSEGTVGSPLHF. V is TRBV13 and J is TRBJ1-6; TCRdb indicates TRBD1, and absent DNA this call remains unverified. Germline-derived CDR1 and CDR2 are PRHDT and FYEKMQ (reference sequence). The CDR3 length is 14 residues.

This clonotype is identified as medium-sized from frequency. The J gene is TRBJ2-1, the V gene TRBV6-5; the D gene TCRdb calls, TRBD2, cannot be checked with no DNA. The germline CDR1 and CDR2 sequences are MNHEY and SVGAGI. This CDR3 has 15 amino acids. This CDR3 reads CASRRTRSSYNEQFF.